This TCR beta chain was obtained from a study of T cell repertoires in cytomegalovirus infection. The wider study: HLA-C-restricted CMV epitopes, recently identified, and well-studied HLA-B-restricted ones were used by the study. Indicated by public TCR beta signatures were CMV infection and matching HLA type.

The table lists this clonotype with many counts. What it recognizes is unknown. Study findings and constraints: Cumulative public TCR beta family frequency identified carriers of CMV plus the relevant HLA. The ex vivo response was dominated by HLA-C-restricted CMV-specific TCR beta clonotypes.

Germline V lookup: CDR1 SGHTA, CDR2 FQGNSA. The CDR3 is made up of 14 amino acids. V shed 4 bases, J shed 0 bases, and the junction held 2 bases outside the gene matches. Each CDR3 protein gets one entry after TCRdb re-called the reads with MiXCR. The sample holds a few hundred thousand distinct CDR3 sequences, about 35% seen once. The TCR comes from a human donor in good health (CMV status not recorded). Some clones in this sample may be carry-over from other donors' samples. The chain uses TRBV7-2 and TRBJ2-7; 8 nucleotides align to TRBD1. The material was cultured PBMCs, obtained from culture after CMV antigen stimulation. CDR3 DNA: TGTGCCAGCAGCTCAGGGGGCAGCTCCTACGAGCAGTACTTC. Translated, it gives CASSSGGSSYEQYF.